The source of this T cell receptor (beta chain) is a study of cytomegalovirus exposure and HLA in healthy donors. PCR used 60 Vbeta primers and 13 Jbeta primers. Generated by immunoSEQ multiplex PCR, the TCRdb table keeps only in-frame clones and is missing some. The sample includes approximately 130,000 clones, roughly 88% of them seen just once. Sequenced: PBMCs. This clonotype originated in a man aged 45-65 years in good health and CMV-seronegative.

Here the CDR3 reads CASSDPSGGPKETQYF. As DNA, the CDR3 is TGTGCCAGCAGTGACCCAAGCGGGGGCCCTAAAGAGACCCAGTACTTC. The chain recombines TRBV2 with TRBJ2-5; 8 bases line up with TRBD2. J lost 3 bases, V lost 3 bases, and 9 bases had no gene match. The CDR3 loop spans 16 amino acids. Germline CDR1 reads SNHLY; CDR2 reads FYNNEI.